This T cell receptor (beta chain) derives from a study of T-cell memory formation after mild COVID-19. In TCRdb, the 5' RACE reads were re-called with MiXCR into one record per CDR3 protein. The sample yields 400,000 to 450,000 distinct CDR3 sequences, under 20% seen once. V lost 5 bases to trimming and J lost 2 bases; unmatched junction nucleotides: 6. The CDR3 contains 14 residues. Germline-derived CDR1 and CDR2 are MNHEY and SVGEGT. The receptor comes from a man aged 18 to 30 who had mild COVID-19 (a few samples of this study predate the infection). Cell type and time point are not known. Sequencing used PBMCs or a T cell subset sorted from them (not recorded which). V gene TRBV6-2 or TRBV6-3 combines with J gene TRBJ2-7; 7 nucleotides match TRBD1. The DNA for the CDR3 is TGTGCCAGCAGTGGGTACAGGGGAGCCTACGAGCAGTACTTC. Residues: CASSGYRGAYEQYF.